One sample yielded the 21 T cell receptor beta chains listed below, sequenced in a study of cytomegalovirus exposure and HLA in healthy donors. The PCR used 60 Vbeta and 13 Jbeta primers. Clones were read by immunoSEQ multiplex PCR, and TCRdb kept only the in-frame ones, dropping some. The sample carries approximately 110,000 clones, over 60% recorded once. The sequenced sample consisted of PBMCs. The receptors come from a man aged 25-45 years in good health and CMV-seropositive.

This chain links TRBV11-2 with TRBJ2-5, with 9 bases aligning to TRBD2. The junction had 4 bases not matched to a gene; V was cut back by 1 base and J by 1 base. The germline gives CDR1 SGHAT, CDR2 FQNNGV. This CDR3 contains 16 residues. For the CDR3, the DNA is TGTGCCAGCAGCTTAGGGTTAGCGGGGGCCCAAGAGACCCAGTACTTC. Amino acids: CASSLGLAGAQETQYF. The whole variable domain, remainder taken from reference TRBV11-2 and TRBJ2-5, is EAGVAQSPRYKIIEKRQSVAFWCNPISGHATLYWYQQILGQGPKLLIQFQNNGVVDDSQLPKDRFSAERLKGVDSTLKIQPAKLEDSAVYLCASSLGLAGAQETQYFGPGTRLLVL.

This clone was recorded once. This chain uses TRBV6-5 with TRBJ2-5; maybe TRBD1 (6 bases). Trimming shortened V by 6 bases and J by 5 bases, and 13 bases separated the two germline ends. In germline, CDR1 is MNHEY, CDR2 SVGAGI. The CDR3 is made up of 13 amino acids. This CDR3 reads CASRPQGPETQYF. In nucleotides, the CDR3 is TGTGCCAGCAGGCCACAGGGCCCGGAGACCCAGTACTTC.

This chain links TRBV7-9 with TRBJ2-7, with D maybe TRBD1 (5 bases). V gave up 3 bases and J gave up 6 bases, with 30 bases separating them. The CDR3 is made up of 19 amino acids. Germline lookup yields CDR1 SEHNR and CDR2 FQNEAQ (reference sequence). CDR3: CASSLHAPSTGPQSGEQYF. Written as DNA, the CDR3 is TGTGCCAGCAGCTTGCACGCCCCCTCTACAGGTCCCCAATCGGGCGAGCAGTACTTC.

DNA of the CDR3: TGTGCCAGCAGTTACCGGGACAGGGACTATGGCTACACCTTC. It is translated as CASSYRDRDYGYTF. V is TRBV27 and J is TRBJ1-2; 9 positions agree with TRBD1. CDR3 length: 14 residues. V dropped 4 bases and J dropped 3; count of bases not matched to a gene: 3. Germline V CDR1 and CDR2: MNHEY, SMNVEV (reference sequence).

V is TRBV27 and J is TRBJ2-1; 9 bases agree with TRBD1. CDR1 is MNHEY and CDR2 is SMNVEV in the germline V gene (reference sequence). V was clipped by 3 bases and J by 0 bases; unmatched bases: 6. The CDR3 has 17 amino acids. The CDR3 protein is CASSLGQTGGSYNEQFF. The CDR3 DNA sequence: TGTGCCAGCAGTTTGGGCCAGACAGGGGGCTCCTACAATGAGCAGTTCTTC.

This chain connects TRBV27 to TRBJ1-3, with TRBD1 matching 11 bases. The V and J ends lost 5 bases and 7 bases, in that order; junction bases with no gene match: 7. CDR3 length equals 15 residues. CDR1 and CDR2 from the germline V gene are MNHEY and SMNVEV (reference sequence). This CDR3 is CASSTPGQGDNTIYF. DNA for the CDR3: TGTGCCAGCAGTACGCCGGGACAGGGGGACAACACCATATATTTT.

Remarks on this clone: Other DNA sequences in the sample encode the same CDR3. This chain uses TRBV28 with TRBJ1-5, with D possibly matching TRBD1 (6 bases). Germline V lookup: CDR1 MDHEN, CDR2 SYDVKM. The CDR3 spans 15 residues. The germline V and J ends were trimmed by 1 base and 4 bases, with 11 bases remaining between them. CDR3 loop: CASSLSGEGNQPQHF. DNA for the CDR3: TGTGCCAGCAGTTTATCAGGGGAAGGTAATCAGCCCCAGCATTTT.

A word on this clone: Relative to the germline gene, one junction end is altered; a read error may explain this. V gene TRBV18 combines with J gene TRBJ1-2; D might be TRBD1 (5 bases). Germline CDR1 and CDR2: KGHSH and LQKENI. The length of the CDR3 is 14 residues. Written as DNA, the CDR3 is TGTGCCAGCTCACCCAGGGTCGGGGACTATGGCTACCCCTTC. This encodes CASSPRVGDYGYPF. The full variable domain, its missing parts supplied by reference TRBV18 and TRBJ1-2, is NAGVMQNPRHLVRRRGQEARLRCSPMKGHSHVYWYRQLPEEGLKFMVYLQKENIIDESGMPKERFSAEFPKEGPSILRIQQVVRGDSAAYFCASSPRVGDYGYPFGSGTRLTVV.

The rearrangement uses TRBV2 and TRBJ1-2; 7 positions match TRBD1. The CDR3 loop spans 16 amino acids. J was trimmed by 7 bases and V by 6 bases; bases with no gene match: 17. In germline, CDR1 is SNHLY, CDR2 FYNNEI. CDR3 amino acids: CASSVRQGPRVGGYTF. Here the CDR3 DNA reads TGTGCCAGCAGCGTGCGACAGGGCCCCCGGGTGGGTGGCTACACCTTC.

The chain links TRBV7-9 to TRBJ1-1; D is perhaps TRBD1 (5 bases). CDR3 size: 12 residues. Germline CDR1 and CDR2: SEHNR and FQNEAQ (reference sequence). V was trimmed by 4 bases and J by 6 bases, leaving 9 bases between them. The CDR3 bases are TGTGCCAGCAGCTGGCGGGGCCCTGAAGCTTTCTTT. As protein: CASSWRGPEAFF.

The chain employs TRBV28 and TRBJ1-4; weak D call: TRBD1 (5 bases). CDR1 is MDHEN, CDR2 SYDVKM, per germline. The CDR3 totals 15 residues. Trimming shortened V by 8 bases and J by 4 bases, and 17 bases separated the two germline ends. CDR3 sequence reads: CASGPPGQGNEKLFF. The CDR3 nucleotides are TGTGCCAGCGGTCCCCCTGGGCAGGGTAATGAAAAACTGTTTTTT.

The chain carries TRBV6-1 and TRBJ1-2; D is unclear. The germline V gene has CDR1 MNHNS and CDR2 SASEGT. Trimming removed 0 bases at V and 9 bases at J, with 14 bases between. The CDR3 is made up of 14 amino acids. The DNA of the CDR3 is TGTGCCAGCAGTGAAGCAAGAGGACTTGGAAGCTACACCTTC. This gives the protein CASSEARGLGSYTF.

This chain joins TRBV28 and TRBJ1-5; TRBD1 is a possible D gene (5 bases). Germline values: CDR1 MDHEN, CDR2 SYDVKM. Trimming took 6 bases from V and 1 from J, leaving 16 bases between them. CDR3 length equals 16 residues. The DNA for the CDR3 is TGTGCCAGCAGGCAACAGGATGAATTAAGCAATCAGCCCCAGCATTTT. This gives the protein CASRQQDELSNQPQHF.

This clone came up a few times. The chain recombines TRBV6-1 with TRBJ1-1; D is undetermined. Trimming pared 2 bases from V and 7 bases from J, leaving 14 bases between. The CDR3 runs to 14 residues. Germline CDR1 and CDR2: MNHNS and SASEGT. The CDR3 nucleotides read TGTGCCAGCAGTGAACTGGGAGTTAGATATGAAGCTTTCTTT. Translation: CASSELGVRYEAFF.

Points on this clone: Its ends do not fully match the called genes, so a read error is possible. J is TRBJ1-5 and V is TRBV7-9; TRBD1 agrees at 10 bases. Germline V gene lookup returns CDR1 SEHNR and CDR2 FQNEAQ (reference sequence). CDR3 length: 18 residues. CDR3 nucleotide sequence: TGTTCCAGCAGCTTAGCACTTGGGACAGGGGAGGGCAATCAGCCCCAGCATTTT. This translates into CSSSLALGTGEGNQPQHF. Based on the CDR3 plus reference TRBV7-9 and TRBJ1-5, the full variable domain is DTGVSQNPRHKITKRGQNVTFRCDPISEHNRLYWYRQTLGQGPEFLTYFQNEAQLEKSRLLSDRFSAERPKGSFSTLEIQRTEQGDSAMYLCSSSLALGTGEGNQPQHFGDGTRLSIL.

V and J are TRBV29-1 and TRBJ1-2; 7 nucleotides agree with TRBD1. CDR3 length: 13 residues. Per germline, CDR1 SQVTM and CDR2 ANQGSEA. With V trimmed by 4 bases and J by 5 bases, 7 bases remained unmatched. CDR3 bases: TGCAGCGTTGCCAATCAGGGGGAATATGGCTACACCTTC. Encoded protein: CSVANQGEYGYTF.

In this sample, this clone turned up a few times. The chain combines TRBV11-2 with TRBJ1-1; possible D gene TRBD1, 5 bases. V was shortened by 7 bases and J by 4 bases, with 28 bases between the two germline ends. Germline CDR1 SGHAT, CDR2 FQNNGV. The CDR3 runs to 18 residues. The CDR3 spells CASTDPGRVSLLGTEAFF. In DNA, the CDR3 is TGTGCCAGCACCGACCCGGGCAGGGTATCCCTTCTCGGCACTGAAGCTTTCTTT.

V and J are TRBV7-9 and TRBJ1-2; a possible D gene is TRBD1 (5 bases). The CDR3 runs 12 residues. V was clipped by 0 bases and J by 6 bases, with 5 bases between them. Germline CDR1 SEHNR, CDR2 FQNEAQ (reference sequence). The DNA for the CDR3 is TGTGCCAGCAGCTTAGCGGGGCATGGCTACACCTTC. It encodes CASSLAGHGYTF. Supplemented by reference TRBV7-9 and TRBJ1-2, the full variable domain reads DTGVSQNPRHKITKRGQNVTFRCDPISEHNRLYWYRQTLGQGPEFLTYFQNEAQLEKSRLLSDRFSAERPKGSFSTLEIQRTEQGDSAMYLCASSLAGHGYTFGSGTRLTVV.

This chain links TRBV27 with TRBJ2-2; D is possibly TRBD2 (6 bases). Trimming removed 6 bases at V and 3 bases at J, with 14 bases between. Germline loops: CDR1 MNHEY, CDR2 SMNVEV (reference sequence). The CDR3 is made up of 15 amino acids. CDR3 loop: CASRREVGDTGELFF. CDR3 nucleotides: TGTGCCAGCAGGAGGGAGGTGGGGGACACCGGGGAGCTGTTTTTT.

J is TRBJ2-3 and V is TRBV27; 8 nucleotides align to TRBD2. Unmatched junction bases numbered 4, after V lost 4 bases and J lost 1 base. The CDR3 covers 15 residues. CDR1 is MNHEY, CDR2 SMNVEV, per germline (reference sequence). This CDR3 is CASSSNSGGTDTQYF. DNA of the CDR3: TGTGCCAGCAGTTCGAATAGCGGGGGCACAGATACGCAGTATTTT.

J is TRBJ1-6 and V is TRBV12-5; perhaps TRBD1 as D (5 bases). CDR3 length: 17 residues. V lost 6 bases and J 2 bases, leaving 17 bases between the germline ends. Germline CDR1 LGHNT, CDR2 FRNRAP. The CDR3 DNA follows: TGTGCTAGTGGACTCACAGGTCTAAACACCTATAATTCACCCCTCCACTTT. Its protein is CASGLTGLNTYNSPLHF.